The 26 T cell receptor beta chains below come from one sample, sequenced in a study of radiation and T cells in renal cell carcinoma. The time point denotes: blood 4 weeks post-SBRT, at nephrectomy. Described treatment: 15 Gy SBRT to primary tumor, nephrectomy 4 weeks later. Some clones are missing from TCRdb's copy, which holds only in-frame ones; the method was immunoSEQ multiplex PCR. The sample carries about 62,000 clones, over 60% recorded once. This specimen was blood, taken from a patient whose treatment included radiotherapy and nephrectomy. Source of these receptors: a man aged 60 to 75 with renal cell carcinoma.

The chain recombines TRBV7-2 with TRBJ1-2; D is possibly TRBD1 (5 bases). The germline V and J ends were trimmed by 5 bases and 6 bases, with 16 bases remaining between them. Germline-derived CDR1 and CDR2 are SGHTA and FQGNSA. The length of the CDR3 is 14 residues. CDR3 sequence (DNA): TGTGCCAGCAGCCGTGGGACGGCGGGGAATGGCTACACCTTC. This gives the protein CASSRGTAGNGYTF. Looking up the rest from reference TRBV7-2 and TRBJ1-2 gives the full variable domain: GAGVSQSPSNKVTEKGKDVELRCDPISGHTALYWYRQSLGQGLEFLIYFQGNSAPDKSGLPSDRFSAERTGGSVSTLTIQRTQQEDSAVYLCASSRGTAGNGYTFGSGTRLTVV.

This chain links TRBV7-2 with TRBJ2-1; the D gene is possibly TRBD1 (6 bases). Germline values: CDR1 SGHTA, CDR2 FQGNSA. V was trimmed by 4 bases and J by 4 bases, leaving 14 bases between them. The CDR3 spans 15 residues. The CDR3 is CASSSRTVSYNEQFF. CDR3 DNA: TGTGCCAGCAGCTCGCGGACAGTTTCTTACAATGAGCAGTTCTTC.

The chain couples TRBV15 to TRBJ1-1, with D unclear. The CDR3 sequence is 18 residues long. Per germline, CDR1 LNHNV and CDR2 YYDKDF (reference sequence). V lost 0 bases and J 0 bases, leaving 17 bases between the germline ends. The CDR3: CATSRDEGYSPLNTEAFF. The CDR3 region has the DNA TGTGCCACCAGCAGAGATGAGGGCTACTCCCCCTTGAACACTGAAGCTTTCTTT.

This clone was counted a single time. The J gene is TRBJ1-2, the V gene TRBV19, with D maybe TRBD1 (5 bases). With 0 bases removed from V and 0 bases from J, the gap between germline ends came to 8 bases. The CDR3 spans 15 residues. CDR1 LNHDA and CDR2 SQIVND come from the germline V gene (reference sequence). CDR3 residues: CASSIESTANYGYTF. CDR3 in DNA: TGTGCCAGTAGTATAGAATCGACAGCTAACTATGGCTACACCTTC.

This clone was detected only a few times. The rearrangement joins TRBV6-1 to TRBJ2-1; perhaps TRBD2 as D (6 bases). V was cut by 0 bases and J by 4 bases, with 19 bases left in between. Germline assignment: CDR1 MNHNS and CDR2 SASEGT. This CDR3 has 18 residues. The CDR3 bases are TGTGCCAGCAGTGAAGCGCGAGGCGGGGCCCGAGATTACAATGAGCAGTTCTTC. This gives the protein CASSEARGGARDYNEQFF.

This chain uses TRBV5-1 with TRBJ1-1, with a possible D match to TRBD1 (5 bases). Germline V gene sequence: CDR1 SGHRS, CDR2 YFSETQ. The V end lost 4 bases, the J end lost 2 bases, and 18 bases lay between the germline ends. The CDR3 runs to 16 residues. The CDR3 nucleotides read TGCGCCAGCAGCCAAGGGGTAGGGAGACTAAACACTGAAGCTTTCTTT. This codes for CASSQGVGRLNTEAFF.

V is TRBV10-1 and J is TRBJ1-4, with D unclear. CDR3 length equals 14 residues. CDR1 WNHNN and CDR2 SYGVQD come from the germline V gene (reference sequence). V lost 4 bases, J lost 5 bases, and 11 bases lay in between. CDR3 amino acids: CASSVGPNNEKLFF. The CDR3 region has the DNA TGCGCCAGCAGTGTTGGGCCGAACAATGAAAAACTGTTTTTT.

As concerns this clone: An end of the junction does not agree with germline; a read error may underlie this. The V and J genes are TRBV5-3 and TRBJ2-7; TRBD2 aligns across 7 bases. TRBV5-3 falls under the ORF class, with uncertain function. The CDR3 loop spans 15 amino acids. This chain's CDR3 is CASSLGAGVTYEQYF. The DNA of the CDR3 is TGTGCCAGCAGCTTGGGCGCGGGGGTGACCTACGAGCAGTACTTC.

The chain is built from TRBV27 and TRBJ1-1, with D perhaps TRBD1 (5 bases). Between the trimmed V and J ends, which lost 3 bases and 8 bases, there was a span of 16 bases. The CDR3 covers 14 residues. The germline V gene has CDR1 MNHEY and CDR2 SMNVEV (reference sequence). The CDR3 nucleotides read TGTGCCAGCAGTTTGGGGCAGGCTTTGGAAGAAGCTTTCTTT. Its translation: CASSLGQALEEAFF.

V usage is TRBV30 and J usage is TRBJ2-2; D might be TRBD1 (6 bases). The CDR3 length is 14 residues. V was clipped by 3 bases and J by 15 bases, with 23 bases between them. Germline V gives CDR1 GTSNPN, CDR2 SVGIG (reference sequence). The CDR3 region is CAWRGQPPGSRVFF. The CDR3 DNA sequence: TGTGCCTGGAGAGGACAGCCCCCGGGGTCGCGGGTGTTTTTT.

The J gene is TRBJ2-5, the V gene TRBV7-9; D is possibly TRBD2 (5 bases). This CDR3 has 14 amino acids. Trimming stripped 2 bases from V and 3 bases from J, with 10 bases between. Germline V gene lookup returns CDR1 SEHNR and CDR2 FQNEAQ (reference sequence). The CDR3 DNA reads as TGTGCCAGCAGCTTAAGGACTCTCGAAGAGACCCAGTACTTC. The encoded protein is CASSLRTLEETQYF.

The chain uses TRBV7-2 and TRBJ1-5, with D uncertain. The germline V gene encodes CDR1 SGHTA and CDR2 FQGNSA. V was cut by 5 bases and J by 9 bases, with 14 bases left in between. The CDR3 is 13 residues long. The CDR3 DNA sequence: TGTGCCAGCAGCCAATCGGGGAGTCGGCCCCAGCATTTT. Its protein product is CASSQSGSRPQHF.

The V and J genes are TRBV5-6 and TRBJ2-1; D might be TRBD2 (6 bases). The CDR3 has 16 residues. V dropped 0 bases and J dropped 0 bases, with 10 bases sitting between them. The germline V gene encodes CDR1 SGHDT and CDR2 YYEEEE. CDR3: CASSLGGTFSYNEQFF. The CDR3 DNA is TGTGCCAGCAGCTTGGGCGGGACCTTCTCCTACAATGAGCAGTTCTTC.

The CDR3 protein is CSASEGDEQFF. For the CDR3, the DNA is TGCAGTGCTTCTGAGGGGGATGAGCAGTTCTTC. J is TRBJ2-1 and V is TRBV20-1; possible D gene TRBD1, 6 bases. The CDR3 runs 11 residues. V was pared by 5 bases and J by 8 bases, with 10 bases between. CDR1 and CDR2 (germline): DFQATT, SNEGSKA (reference sequence).

This chain uses TRBV7-2 with TRBJ1-4; a weak D match, TRBD1 (5 bases). V lost 5 bases and J lost 8, with 15 bases in between. Germline CDR1 reads SGHTA; CDR2 reads FQGNSA. This CDR3 comprises 14 residues. In DNA form, the CDR3 reads TGTGCCAGCAGCCCGAGCAGGGCTCAAGAAAAACTGTTTTTT. Protein: CASSPSRAQEKLFF.

The J gene is TRBJ1-4, the V gene TRBV5-4; 7 positions agree with TRBD1. Per the germline V gene, CDR1 is SGHNT and CDR2 is YYREEE (reference sequence). The CDR3 has 14 amino acids. J lost 8 bases, V lost 4 bases, and 8 bases had no gene match. The DNA of the CDR3 is TGTGCCAGCAGCCTCGACAGGGCCGGGGAAAAACTGTTTTTT. Translated, it gives CASSLDRAGEKLFF.

The rearrangement joins TRBV28 to TRBJ1-1, with 9 bases aligning to TRBD1. This CDR3 region has 14 residues. The germline gives CDR1 MDHEN, CDR2 SYDVKM. J lost 5 bases, V lost 4 bases, and 5 bases had no gene match. As DNA, the CDR3 is TGTGCCAGCAGTTCACAGGGGGCGGTTACTGAAGCTTTCTTT. This codes for CASSSQGAVTEAFF. Together with reference TRBV28 and TRBJ1-1, the CDR3 gives the full variable domain: DVKVTQSSRYLVKRTGEKVFLECVQDMDHENMFWYRQDPGLGLRLIYFSYDVKMKEKGDIPEGYSVSREKKERFSLILESASTNQTSMYLCASSSQGAVTEAFFGQGTRLTVV.

This clone was recorded a few times. This chain uses TRBV6-1 with TRBJ2-3; D tentatively fits TRBD1 or TRBD2 (5 bases each). The germline V gene encodes CDR1 MNHNS and CDR2 SASEGT. V lost 3 bases, J lost 2 bases, and 12 bases lay in between. This CDR3 is 15 amino acids long. The CDR3 is CASSETGPPTDTQYF. In DNA form, the CDR3 reads TGTGCCAGCAGTGAGACGGGACCGCCCACAGATACGCAGTATTTT.

The V call is TRBV7-8, the J call TRBJ2-2, with 13 bases matching TRBD2. Germline loops: CDR1 SGHVS, CDR2 FQNEAQ. The junction had 8 bases not matched to a gene; V was cut back by 5 bases and J by 5 bases. The CDR3 totals 17 residues. CDR3 sequence reads: CASSPRTSGSWTGELFF. The CDR3 nucleotides read TGTGCCAGCAGCCCGCGGACTAGCGGGAGTTGGACCGGGGAGCTGTTTTTT.

This clone was counted only a few times. The chain joins TRBV9 to TRBJ1-1; D possibly corresponds to TRBD1 (5 bases). Germline CDR1 reads SGDLS; CDR2 reads YYNGEE. The CDR3 is 13 amino acids. V was clipped by 0 bases and J by 3 bases, with 6 bases between them. The CDR3 coding sequence is TGTGCCAGCAGCGTAGGGGGGGACACTGAAGCTTTCTTT. Its translation is CASSVGGDTEAFF.

This chain connects TRBV30 to TRBJ1-1, with D maybe TRBD1 (6 bases). V dropped 0 bases and J dropped 3 bases, with 8 bases sitting between them. The germline V gene has CDR1 GTSNPN and CDR2 SVGIG (reference sequence). The CDR3 is made up of 13 amino acids. The CDR3 loop is CAWSVRGDTEAFF. The CDR3 DNA reads as TGTGCCTGGAGTGTAAGGGGGGACACTGAAGCTTTCTTT. Full variable domain (missing parts from reference TRBV30 and TRBJ1-1): SQTIHQWPATLVQPVGSPLSLECTVEGTSNPNLYWYRQAAGRGLQLLFYSVGIGQISSEVPQNLSASRPQDRQFILSSKKLLLSDSGFYLCAWSVRGDTEAFFGQGTRLTVV.

The chain employs TRBV6-1 and TRBJ1-1; D possibly corresponds to TRBD1 (5 bases). This CDR3 is 12 amino acids long. With 6 bases removed from V and 6 bases from J, the gap between germline ends came to 11 bases. Germline V lookup: CDR1 MNHNS, CDR2 SASEGT. CDR3 in amino acids: CASRAGRAEAFF. The CDR3 region has the DNA TGTGCCAGCAGAGCAGGGAGGGCTGAAGCTTTCTTT.

The rearrangement links TRBV7-5 to TRBJ2-7; no check of the table's D call, TRBD1, against the DNA was made. TRBV7-5 is designated a pseudogene. This CDR3 spans 17 amino acids. The CDR3 protein is CAPAGKDPPPPLYEQYV. The CDR3 DNA reads TGTGCCCCTGCAGGGAAGGATCCTCCACCACCCCTCTACGAGCAGTACGTC.

The J gene is TRBJ2-2, the V gene TRBV4-2, with 7 positions matching TRBD1. Losses at the gene ends were 5 bases for V and 4 bases for J; bases not matched to a gene: 10. The CDR3 extends over 16 amino acids. CDR1 and CDR2 from the germline V gene are LGHNA and YNFKEQ. CDR3 DNA sequence: TGTGCCAGCAGCTTAGAGGGACAGTGGAGCACCGGGGAGCTGTTTTTT. Amino acid sequence: CASSLEGQWSTGELFF.

The rearrangement joins TRBV2 to TRBJ2-1; 11 positions match TRBD2. Trimming at V came to 5 bases and at J to 4 bases, leaving 16 bases not matched to a gene. CDR3 length: 19 amino acids. Germline CDR1 reads SNHLY; CDR2 reads FYNNEI. CDR3 amino acids: CASSLWVAGGPLGYNEQFF. The DNA of the CDR3 is TGTGCCAGCAGTTTATGGGTAGCGGGAGGGCCCCTTGGGTACAATGAGCAGTTCTTC.

The chain combines TRBV29-1 with TRBJ2-7; 7 bases are a match to TRBD2. Germline assignment: CDR1 SQVTM and CDR2 ANQGSEA. This CDR3 has 15 residues. The J segment lost 6 bases and the V segment lost 1 base, leaving 12 bases of the junction unmatched. CDR3 sequence (DNA): TGCAGCGTTGAAGGGGAGGGAGCCGGCGGGTCCGAGCAGTACTTC. Encoded protein: CSVEGEGAGGSEQYF.